A selection of T cell receptor beta chains follows, all from one sample in a study of blood T cell repertoires in COVID-19. Clones were read by immunoSEQ multiplex PCR, and TCRdb kept only the in-frame ones, dropping some. In the table there are around 200,000 clones, approximately 90% of which are singletons. Sequences were obtained from peripheral blood. The receptors were sampled from a man in his forties with acute or convalescent COVID-19. CDR3s include the opening cysteine and the closing phenylalanine or tryptophan. Fields, in order: D gene, J gene, clone size, V gene, CDR3 DNA, CDR3 protein. A D gene is named only where the DNA matches it firmly. Some rows mark clone size as missing; the rest say once, few, many or name a class of expanded clone.

d_gene: TRBD2
j_gene: TRBJ2-1
abundance: NA
v_gene: TRBV3-1/TRBV3-2
CDR3nt: TGTGCCAGCAGCTACGTAGCGGGAGGGTACAATGAGCAGTTCTTC
CDR3aa: CASSYVAGGYNEQFF

d_gene: NA
j_gene: TRBJ2-7
abundance: NA
v_gene: TRBV6-2/TRBV6-3
CDR3nt: TGTGCCAGCAGTACAGGACACTCGAGCTCCTACGAGCAGTACTTC
CDR3aa: CASSTGHSSSYEQYF

d_gene: NA
j_gene: TRBJ2-7
abundance: NA
v_gene: TRBV15
CDR3nt: TGTGCCACCAGCAGAGGGGTTGACAGACCAACCTCCTACGAGCAGTACTTC
CDR3aa: CATSRGVDRPTSYEQYF

d_gene: TRBD1
j_gene: TRBJ1-5
abundance: NA
v_gene: TRBV28
CDR3nt: TGTGCCAGCGAAGACAGGGGAAACAATCAGCCCCAGCATTTT
CDR3aa: CASEDRGNNQPQHF

d_gene: TRBD2
j_gene: TRBJ2-2
abundance: NA
v_gene: TRBV19
CDR3nt: TGTGCCAGTAGTACCGGGAGGGCCGGGGAGCTGTTTTTT
CDR3aa: CASSTGRAGELFF

d_gene: NA
j_gene: TRBJ2-2
abundance: NA
v_gene: TRBV24-1
CDR3nt: TGTGCCACCAGTACGGGCAGGGGATCTGGGGAGCTGTTTTTT
CDR3aa: CATSTGRGSGELFF

d_gene: NA
j_gene: TRBJ1-1
abundance: once
v_gene: TRBV7-2
CDR3nt: TGTGCCAGCAGCGGGTTCAGGGTCATCCCTGAAGCTTTCTTT
CDR3aa: CASSGFRVIPEAFF

d_gene: NA
j_gene: TRBJ1-1
abundance: few
v_gene: TRBV7-8
CDR3nt: TGTGCCAGCAGCAGAGGGGGGGTAGGGACTGAAGCTTTCTTT
CDR3aa: CASSRGGVGTEAFF

d_gene: NA
j_gene: TRBJ2-1
abundance: NA
v_gene: TRBV19
CDR3nt: TGTGCCAGTAGTCACATAGGGAGCAGTAATGAGCAGTTCTTC
CDR3aa: CASSHIGSSNEQFF

d_gene: TRBD1
j_gene: TRBJ1-1
abundance: NA
v_gene: TRBV18
CDR3nt: TGTGCCAGCTCACCACTAGGGACAGAGGACACTGAAGCTTTCTTT
CDR3aa: CASSPLGTEDTEAFF

d_gene: TRBD2
j_gene: TRBJ2-1
abundance: NA
v_gene: TRBV7-9
CDR3nt: TGTGCCAGCAGCTTAGATTGGCTAGCGGGAGCGGCCTACAATGAGCAGTTCTTC
CDR3aa: CASSLDWLAGAAYNEQFF

d_gene: TRBD1
j_gene: TRBJ1-6
abundance: NA
v_gene: TRBV28
CDR3nt: TGTGCCAGCAGCTTCGGGACAGGAGAAAGCTCCTATAATTCACCCCTCCACTTT
CDR3aa: CASSFGTGESSYNSPLHF

d_gene: TRBD1
j_gene: TRBJ2-7
abundance: NA
v_gene: TRBV13
CDR3nt: TGTGCCAGCAGCTTAGGGACAGGGGATGAGCAGTACTTC
CDR3aa: CASSLGTGDEQYF

d_gene: NA
j_gene: TRBJ1-1
abundance: NA
v_gene: TRBV6-5
CDR3nt: TGTGCCAGTTGGACCTCGACAGCTCTGAACACTGAAGCTTTCTTT
CDR3aa: CASWTSTALNTEAFF

d_gene: TRBD1
j_gene: TRBJ1-5
abundance: once
v_gene: TRBV18
CDR3nt: TGTGCCAGCTCACCACCGGGACAGGGCAATCAGCCCCAGCATTTT
CDR3aa: CASSPPGQGNQPQHF

d_gene: TRBD1
j_gene: TRBJ1-1
abundance: NA
v_gene: TRBV6-5
CDR3nt: TGTGCCACGGTTGAGCAGGGGGCGGTGGGGACTGAAGCTTTCTTT
CDR3aa: CATVEQGAVGTEAFF

d_gene: TRBD2
j_gene: TRBJ2-4
abundance: NA
v_gene: TRBV6-6
CDR3nt: TGTGCCAGCTCTGGGCTAGCGGGAGGCTCTGTTGACATTCAGTACTTC
CDR3aa: CASSGLAGGSVDIQYF

d_gene: TRBD2
j_gene: TRBJ2-7
abundance: NA
v_gene: TRBV6-5
CDR3nt: TGTGCCAGCACTACGACTAGCGGGACCTACGAGCAGTACTTC
CDR3aa: CASTTTSGTYEQYF

d_gene: TRBD1
j_gene: TRBJ2-7
abundance: NA
v_gene: TRBV7-2
CDR3nt: TGTGCCAGCAGGGAACCGGGACAGGGGCCATACGAGCAGTACTTC
CDR3aa: CASREPGQGPYEQYF

d_gene: TRBD1
j_gene: TRBJ1-1
abundance: NA
v_gene: TRBV6-4
CDR3nt: TGTGCCAGCAGTGACGGTCAGGGGGGTTCTGAAGCTTTCTTT
CDR3aa: CASSDGQGGSEAFF

d_gene: TRBD1
j_gene: TRBJ2-3
abundance: NA
v_gene: TRBV5-1
CDR3nt: TGCGCCAGCAGCTCCGGACAGGGTCCACGTATCGCAGATACGCAGTATTTT
CDR3aa: CASSSGQGPRIADTQYF

d_gene: NA
j_gene: TRBJ2-3
abundance: NA
v_gene: TRBV18
CDR3nt: TGTGCCAGCTCACCGCCCACAGCCACAGATACGCAGTATTTT
CDR3aa: CASSPPTATDTQYF

d_gene: NA
j_gene: TRBJ2-1
abundance: NA
v_gene: TRBV7-8
CDR3nt: TGTGCCAGCAGCTTAGAGGGCCAGGGGATCCCTCACAATGAGCAGTTCTTC
CDR3aa: CASSLEGQGIPHNEQFF

d_gene: NA
j_gene: TRBJ2-3
abundance: NA
v_gene: TRBV18
CDR3nt: TGTGCCAGCTCACCACTGGATCGCGGGATTACAGATACGCAGTATTTT
CDR3aa: CASSPLDRGITDTQYF

d_gene: NA
j_gene: TRBJ1-1
abundance: few
v_gene: TRBV7-2
CDR3nt: TGTGCCAGCAGCTTAGCAGGGGGGAACACTGAAGCTTTCTTT
CDR3aa: CASSLAGGNTEAFF

d_gene: TRBD1
j_gene: TRBJ2-7
abundance: once
v_gene: TRBV5-1
CDR3nt: TGCGCCAGCAGCTTCAACCCAGGGGGCTACGAGCAGTACTTC
CDR3aa: CASSFNPGGYEQYF

d_gene: TRBD1
j_gene: TRBJ1-1
abundance: NA
v_gene: TRBV10-3
CDR3nt: TGTGCCATCAGTGCAGGGGGAACGGACACTGAAGCTTTCTTT
CDR3aa: CAISAGGTDTEAFF

d_gene: TRBD2
j_gene: TRBJ2-1
abundance: NA
v_gene: TRBV24-1
CDR3nt: TGTGCCACTCGAAGAGCTAGCGGGACCGACAATGAGCAGTTCTTC
CDR3aa: CATRRASGTDNEQFF

d_gene: NA
j_gene: TRBJ1-6
abundance: NA
v_gene: TRBV30
CDR3nt: TGTGCCTGGAACAGGTTCCCTGATAATTCACCCCTCCACTTT
CDR3aa: CAWNRFPDNSPLHF

d_gene: NA
j_gene: TRBJ2-3
abundance: few
v_gene: TRBV7-9
CDR3nt: TGTGCCAGCAGCATCCCGGGTTCAGATACGCAGTATTTT
CDR3aa: CASSIPGSDTQYF

d_gene: NA
j_gene: TRBJ1-1
abundance: NA
v_gene: TRBV2
CDR3nt: TGTGCCAGCAGCCGCGACGGGTACACTGAAGCTTTCTTT
CDR3aa: CASSRDGYTEAFF

d_gene: NA
j_gene: TRBJ2-7
abundance: NA
v_gene: TRBV27
CDR3nt: TGTGCCAGCAGTTACCGGGGTAGCCGGCTCGAGCAGTACTTC
CDR3aa: CASSYRGSRLEQYF

d_gene: TRBD1
j_gene: TRBJ1-2
abundance: NA
v_gene: TRBV5-1
CDR3nt: TGCGCCAGCAGCTTTGGGACAGCAACAGCCTCCTATGGCTACACCTTC
CDR3aa: CASSFGTATASYGYTF

d_gene: NA
j_gene: TRBJ1-2
abundance: NA
v_gene: TRBV19
CDR3nt: TGTGCCAGCCGTCTTAGATCGCCTGGGTCAGAGGGAGACACCTTC
CDR3aa: CASRLRSPGSEGDTF

d_gene: NA
j_gene: TRBJ1-6
abundance: once
v_gene: TRBV5-1
CDR3nt: TGCGCCAGCAGCCCCCGGGCGGGGAGCTCCTATAATTCACCCCTCCACTTT
CDR3aa: CASSPRAGSSYNSPLHF

d_gene: NA
j_gene: TRBJ1-2
abundance: NA
v_gene: TRBV7-2
CDR3nt: TGTGCCAGCAGCTTAGACAGGTTCTATGGCTACACCTTC
CDR3aa: CASSLDRFYGYTF

d_gene: NA
j_gene: TRBJ2-1
abundance: NA
v_gene: TRBV4-2
CDR3nt: TGTGCCAGCAGCCAAGATGGGGGGAGTCTGAATGAGCAGTTCTTC
CDR3aa: CASSQDGGSLNEQFF

d_gene: TRBD2
j_gene: TRBJ2-7
abundance: NA
v_gene: TRBV2
CDR3nt: TGTGCCAGCAGGGGGACTAGCGGGGTTCCCTACGAGCAGTACTTC
CDR3aa: CASRGTSGVPYEQYF

d_gene: TRBD1
j_gene: TRBJ1-5
abundance: NA
v_gene: TRBV12-3/TRBV12-4
CDR3nt: TGTGCCAGCAGGTGGACAGGGGATCAGCCCCAGCATTTT
CDR3aa: CASRWTGDQPQHF

d_gene: NA
j_gene: TRBJ2-5
abundance: NA
v_gene: TRBV2
CDR3nt: TGTGCCAGCAGTGTACACTACGGCGACTCAGAGACCCAGTACTTC
CDR3aa: CASSVHYGDSETQYF

d_gene: NA
j_gene: TRBJ2-7
abundance: NA
v_gene: TRBV19
CDR3nt: TGTGCCAGTAGTATAGCCGCCAGAACCTACGAGCAGTACTTC
CDR3aa: CASSIAARTYEQYF

d_gene: NA
j_gene: TRBJ1-1
abundance: NA
v_gene: TRBV14
CDR3nt: TGTGCCAGCAGCCGGGTTTCGGGCAGGGTGGCAGGGAACACTGAAGCTTTCTTT
CDR3aa: CASSRVSGRVAGNTEAFF

d_gene: TRBD2
j_gene: TRBJ2-7
abundance: NA
v_gene: TRBV4-3
CDR3nt: TGCGCCAGCAGCCAAGATGGGACTAGCCCTTGGAACGAGCAGTACTTC
CDR3aa: CASSQDGTSPWNEQYF

d_gene: TRBD2
j_gene: TRBJ2-3
abundance: NA
v_gene: TRBV24-1
CDR3nt: TGTGCCACCAGTACCTCGTGGGCTAGCGGGGGTGTTACAGATACGCAGTATTTT
CDR3aa: CATSTSWASGGVTDTQYF

d_gene: TRBD1
j_gene: TRBJ1-6
abundance: NA
v_gene: TRBV19
CDR3nt: TGTGCCAGTAGTATAGCCGGGACAGGGGGATCACCCCTCCACTTT
CDR3aa: CASSIAGTGGSPLHF

d_gene: TRBD1
j_gene: TRBJ2-3
abundance: NA
v_gene: TRBV27
CDR3nt: TGTGCCAGCAGTTTGCAGGGGGCCACAGATACGCAGTATTTT
CDR3aa: CASSLQGATDTQYF

d_gene: NA
j_gene: TRBJ2-7
abundance: once
v_gene: TRBV6-5
CDR3nt: TGTGCCAGCAGTTACTCACCAGGCTCCTACGAGCAGTACTTC
CDR3aa: CASSYSPGSYEQYF

d_gene: NA
j_gene: TRBJ1-2
abundance: NA
v_gene: TRBV3-1/TRBV3-2
CDR3nt: TGTGCCAGCAGCCAAGCATCCTATGGCTACACCTTC
CDR3aa: CASSQASYGYTF

d_gene: TRBD1
j_gene: TRBJ1-6
abundance: NA
v_gene: TRBV3-1/TRBV3-2
CDR3nt: TGTGCCAGCAGCCTAACAGGGGATTCACCCCTCCACTTT
CDR3aa: CASSLTGDSPLHF

d_gene: TRBD1
j_gene: TRBJ2-1
abundance: NA
v_gene: TRBV13
CDR3nt: TGTGCCAGCAGCCATCTAGAGGGACAGGGCTCCCTATATTCCTACAATGAGCAGTTCTTC
CDR3aa: CASSHLEGQGSLYSYNEQFF

d_gene: TRBD1
j_gene: TRBJ1-2
abundance: once
v_gene: TRBV3-1/TRBV3-2
CDR3nt: TGTGCCAGCAGCCAAGCACGAGGGGACAGGGCCTTCCCTTACTATGGCTACACCTTC
CDR3aa: CASSQARGDRAFPYYGYTF

d_gene: TRBD2
j_gene: TRBJ2-7
abundance: NA
v_gene: TRBV5-1
CDR3nt: TGCGCCAGCAGCCTAGGGGACCGCGGGAGGGCTTACTTCTACGGGCAGTACTTC
CDR3aa: CASSLGDRGRAYFYGQYF

d_gene: TRBD2
j_gene: TRBJ2-7
abundance: NA
v_gene: TRBV24-1
CDR3nt: TGTGCCACCAGTGATCCCATTAGCGGGGGGGTCGGCGAGCAGTACTTC
CDR3aa: CATSDPISGGVGEQYF

d_gene: NA
j_gene: TRBJ1-1
abundance: few
v_gene: TRBV3-1/TRBV3-2
CDR3nt: TGTGCCAGCAGCCAAGATAGGGGTACTGAAGCTTTCTTT
CDR3aa: CASSQDRGTEAFF

d_gene: TRBD2
j_gene: TRBJ2-1
abundance: NA
v_gene: TRBV18
CDR3nt: TGTGCCAGCTCACCACCTCTAGCGGGCCCCAATGAGCAGTTCTTC
CDR3aa: CASSPPLAGPNEQFF